These 25 T cell receptor beta chains were sequenced from one sample in a study of T cell responses to AZD1222 COVID-19 vaccine. Profiling relied on immunoSEQ multiplex PCR, and the TCRdb table lists in-frame clones only, not all of them. This table has tens of thousands of clones, 90% appearing once. The sample here was peripheral blood, taken on day 0 of AZD1222 vaccination. The receptors were sampled from an adult in good health.

The chain couples TRBV19 to TRBJ1-6; possible D gene TRBD1, 5 bases. Trimming cost V 4 bases and J 11 bases, with 12 bases left between them. Germline CDR1 LNHDA, CDR2 SQIVND (reference sequence). This CDR3 has 13 residues. The CDR3 DNA reads as TGTGCCAGTAGTACCGGGGACCAACCACCCCTCCACTTT. Residues: CASSTGDQPPLHF.

The chain links TRBV20-1 to TRBJ2-1; D is unclear. Germline V gives CDR1 DFQATT, CDR2 SNEGSKA (reference sequence). CDR3 size: 14 residues. V gave up 3 bases and J gave up 0 bases, with 9 bases separating them. CDR3 sequence: CSASFRSSYNEQFF. The CDR3 bases are TGCAGTGCTAGTTTCCGCAGCTCCTACAATGAGCAGTTCTTC.

The V and J genes are TRBV5-1 and TRBJ1-1; tentatively, D is TRBD1 (5 bases). The CDR3 is 14 amino acids. Per germline, CDR1 SGHRS and CDR2 YFSETQ. V was clipped by 1 base and J by 1 base, with 8 bases between them. CDR3 sequence: CASSLNRSNTEAFF. CDR3 coding DNA: TGCGCCAGCAGCTTGAACAGGTCGAACACTGAAGCTTTCTTT. Together with reference TRBV5-1 and TRBJ1-1, the CDR3 gives the full variable domain: KAGVTQTPRYLIKTRGQQVTLSCSPISGHRSVSWYQQTPGQGLQFLFEYFSETQRNKGNFPGRFSGRQFSNSRSEMNVSTLELGDSALYLCASSLNRSNTEAFFGQGTRLTVV.

There are a few counts of this clone. The chain joins TRBV27 to TRBJ1-1; TRBD1 is a possible D gene (5 bases). The CDR3 is 14 amino acids. Germline V gene sequence: CDR1 MNHEY, CDR2 SMNVEV (reference sequence). The V end lost 4 bases, the J end lost 1 base, and 10 bases lay between the germline ends. CDR3 coding DNA: TGTGCCAGCAGTTGGGGGATCAGGAACACTGAAGCTTTCTTT. Its translation is CASSWGIRNTEAFF.

This chain links TRBV19 with TRBJ2-1, with D perhaps TRBD2 (6 bases). CDR1 is LNHDA and CDR2 is SQIVND in the germline V gene (reference sequence). CDR3 length equals 14 residues. V was clipped by 3 bases and J by 5 bases, with 11 bases between them. The CDR3 here is CASSMRGDNNEQFF. The CDR3 DNA sequence: TGTGCCAGTAGTATGCGGGGCGATAACAATGAGCAGTTCTTC.

The rearrangement joins TRBV7-9 to TRBJ1-1; 7 nucleotides match TRBD1. V trimming: 4 bases; J trimming: 10 bases; junction bases outside the gene matches: 6. CDR3 size: 12 residues. CDR1 is SEHNR and CDR2 is FQNEAQ in the germline V gene (reference sequence). In nucleotides, the CDR3 is TGTGCCAGCAGCTACGACAGGGAGGGAGCTTTCTTT. The encoded protein is CASSYDREGAFF. Full variable domain (missing parts from reference TRBV7-9 and TRBJ1-1): DTGVSQNPRHKITKRGQNVTFRCDPISEHNRLYWYRQTLGQGPEFLTYFQNEAQLEKSRLLSDRFSAERPKGSFSTLEIQRTEQGDSAMYLCASSYDREGAFFGQGTRLTVV.

This rearrangement joins TRBV2 to TRBJ1-2; D not resolved. This CDR3 is built from 13 residues. V lost 1 base and J lost 5, with 8 bases in between. Germline loops: CDR1 SNHLY, CDR2 FYNNEI. Written as DNA, the CDR3 is TGTGCCAGCAGTGAAGAGAATTTTTATGGCTACACCTTC. It translates to CASSEENFYGYTF.

This clone was observed a single time. The rearrangement joins TRBV6-5 to TRBJ1-4; D gene ambiguous. This CDR3 has 15 amino acids. Looked up from germline, CDR1 is MNHEY and CDR2 is SVGAGI. Between the trimmed V and J ends, which lost 0 bases and 0 bases, there was a span of 5 bases. CDR3 bases: TGTGCCAGCAGTTACTCAACTGCAACTAATGAAAAACTGTTTTTT. Protein product: CASSYSTATNEKLFF.

The genes are TRBV4-1 and TRBJ2-1, with D possibly being TRBD2 (5 bases). Germline CDR1 and CDR2: MGHRA and YSYEKL. V was cut by 1 base and J by 7 bases, with 14 bases left in between. The CDR3 is 15 amino acids. The CDR3 region has the DNA TGCGCCAGCAGCCAAGTTATCTACGGCGGGAATGAGCAGTTCTTC. Its protein product is CASSQVIYGGNEQFF.

The chain couples TRBV19 to TRBJ2-1, with unresolved D. Germline lookup yields CDR1 LNHDA and CDR2 SQIVND (reference sequence). V dropped 3 bases and J dropped 2 bases, with 14 bases sitting between them. The CDR3 runs to 16 residues. CDR3 sequence (DNA): TGTGCCAGTAGTATGGCTTGGTCCGGAACCTACAATGAGCAGTTCTTC. Protein sequence: CASSMAWSGTYNEQFF.

The CDR3 DNA reads as TGTGCCACCAGCCCTGGGGTCACAGGGGGCGATGAAAAACTGTTTTTT. Amino acids: CATSPGVTGGDEKLFF. The chain links TRBV15 to TRBJ1-4, with TRBD1 identical over 9 bases. Per germline, CDR1 LNHNV and CDR2 YYDKDF (reference sequence). V lost 5 bases to trimming and J lost 6 bases; unmatched junction nucleotides: 10. CDR3 length: 16 residues.

The V and J genes are TRBV5-6 and TRBJ1-2; 10 bases match TRBD1. The trim removed 4 bases at V and 7 bases at J, leaving 16 bases unmatched. The germline gives CDR1 SGHDT, CDR2 YYEEEE. This CDR3 is built from 17 residues. This chain's CDR3 is CASSLKTGGAQLAGYTF. DNA for the CDR3: TGTGCCAGCAGCCTAAAGACAGGGGGCGCCCAGCTCGCTGGCTACACCTTC.

This sequence joins TRBV5-5 and TRBJ2-7; tentatively, D is TRBD2 (6 bases). Per the germline V gene, CDR1 is SGHKS and CDR2 is YYEKEE (reference sequence). This CDR3 contains 17 residues. V was cut by 4 bases and J by 0 bases, with 20 bases left in between. The CDR3 loop is CASSHTSGRRSSYEQYF. Here the CDR3 DNA reads TGTGCCAGCAGCCATACCTCCGGGAGACGGAGCTCCTACGAGCAGTACTTC.

The J gene is TRBJ2-5, the V gene TRBV14; D unresolved. CDR3 length equals 14 residues. V shed 2 bases and J shed 5 bases, with 12 bases lying between them. Germline CDR1 SGHDN, CDR2 FVKESK. The CDR3 bases are TGTGCCAGCAGCCAATTCCGCCAAAGCGAGACCCAGTACTTC. Amino acid sequence: CASSQFRQSETQYF.

The chain uses TRBV6-5 and TRBJ2-7, with 8 positions matching TRBD2. Germline V gene data show CDR1 as MNHEY and CDR2 as SVGAGI. The length of the CDR3 is 15 residues. Trimming cost V 5 bases and J 5 bases; bases outside gene matches: 11. CDR3 sequence reads: CASSPLGTSNDEQYF. CDR3 bases: TGTGCCAGCAGTCCGCTCGGGACTAGTAACGACGAGCAGTACTTC.

The rearrangement joins TRBV5-4 to TRBJ2-3; unclear D gene. Germline-derived CDR1 and CDR2 are SGHNT and YYREEE (reference sequence). The CDR3 runs to 15 residues. Trimming took off 0 bases at V and 1 base at J, with 9 bases between the two ends. CDR3 in amino acids: CASSLDNRGTDTQYF. The DNA for the CDR3 is TGTGCCAGCAGCTTGGACAACAGAGGCACAGATACGCAGTATTTT.

The CDR3, as DNA: TGTGCCAGCAGTTACTCTGTTAACACAGATACGCAGTATTTT. It codes for CASSYSVNTDTQYF. This chain joins TRBV6-5 and TRBJ2-3; D gene uncertain. Trimming took off 0 bases at V and 2 bases at J, with 6 bases between the two ends. Germline V gene lookup returns CDR1 MNHEY and CDR2 SVGAGI. The CDR3 loop spans 14 amino acids.

This clone was counted once. The chain couples TRBV4-1 to TRBJ1-1, with 11 bases matching TRBD1. The J segment lost 1 base and the V segment lost 0 bases, leaving 4 bases of the junction unmatched. Germline CDR1 reads MGHRA; CDR2 reads YSYEKL. The CDR3 has 17 residues. CDR3 amino acids: CASSQERTGGWNTEAFF. The CDR3 DNA sequence: TGCGCCAGCAGCCAAGAGAGGACAGGGGGCTGGAACACTGAAGCTTTCTTT.

The J gene is TRBJ2-5, the V gene TRBV15, with 9 nucleotides matching TRBD2. CDR3 size: 15 residues. The trim removed 1 base at V and 5 bases at J, leaving 5 bases unmatched. CDR1 is LNHNV and CDR2 is YYDKDF in the germline V gene (reference sequence). Written as DNA, the CDR3 is TGTGCCACCAGCAGAGGAGCGGGGGGTGGGGAGACCCAGTACTTC. It codes for CATSRGAGGGETQYF.

The J gene is TRBJ1-4, the V gene TRBV2; no clear D gene. V lost 6 bases and J 4 bases, leaving 12 bases between the germline ends. CDR3 size: 14 residues. Germline V CDR1 and CDR2: SNHLY, FYNNEI. DNA of the CDR3: TGTGCCAGCAGGGGCACCGGAGGTAATGAAAAACTGTTTTTT. The encoded protein is CASRGTGGNEKLFF.

This clone is a singleton in its sample. The chain couples TRBV5-8 to TRBJ1-4; 7 positions agree with TRBD1. CDR3 length: 16 residues. With V trimmed by 5 bases and J by 0 bases, 7 bases remained unmatched. CDR1 is SGHTS and CDR2 is YDEGEE in the germline V gene. The CDR3 protein is CASRRQGGATNEKLFF. The CDR3 coding sequence is TGTGCCAGCAGGAGACAGGGAGGTGCAACTAATGAAAAACTGTTTTTT.

This rearrangement joins TRBV6-5 to TRBJ2-7, with no clear D. The CDR3 has 15 amino acids. V was clipped by 2 bases and J by 0 bases, with 11 bases between them. Germline V CDR1 and CDR2: MNHEY, SVGAGI. CDR3 sequence reads: CASSYKDGVSYEQYF. In DNA, the CDR3 is TGTGCCAGCAGTTACAAGGATGGGGTCTCCTACGAGCAGTACTTC.

The chain uses TRBV11-2 and TRBJ2-7; D gene uncertain. CDR1 SGHAT and CDR2 FQNNGV come from the germline V gene. The germline V and J ends were trimmed by 0 bases and 7 bases, with 7 bases remaining between them. CDR3 size: 12 residues. The CDR3 DNA reads TGTGCCAGCAGCTTAGAGGCCTGGGAGCAGTACTTC. It encodes CASSLEAWEQYF.

The chain carries TRBV4-1 and TRBJ2-1; no firm D call. The V and J ends lost 1 base and 8 bases respectively, with 12 bases between them. The CDR3 spans 14 residues. The V gene's germline CDR1 is MGHRA and CDR2 YSYEKL. The CDR3, as DNA: TGCGCCAGCAGCCAAGTTGGGCCCTCCGATGAGCAGTTCTTC. It specifies CASSQVGPSDEQFF.

For this clone: Its ends do not fully match the called genes, so a read error is possible. The V gene is TRBV7-2, the J gene TRBJ1-1; D unresolved. CDR1 is SGHTA, CDR2 FQGNSA, per germline. This CDR3 spans 15 amino acids. CDR3 residues: CASSLGSRWNAEAFF. CDR3 sequence (DNA): TGTGCCAGCAGCTTAGGATCTAGATGGAACGCTGAAGCTTTCTTT.